Following are 2 T cell receptor beta chains from one sample sequenced in a study of blood T cells in healthy people across ages (dated by TCRdb to between 2014 and 2017). The library was generated by 5' RACE. Sequencing was performed on an Illumina HiSeq 2500. A second about 6 to 11 cycle PCR used a sample-barcoded 5' primer and a J-beta primer mix. The public reads were run again by TCRdb, first through fastp at Q25 and then through MiXCR, and only productive beta chains were kept. Identical CDR3 protein sequences are pooled into one entry, listed with their most common genes and DNA. Counted in this sample were 800,000 to 950,000 distinct CDR3 sequences; approximately 49% of them appeared once. The ten biggest clones cover 13% of the sample. Sample: blood. The receptors were gathered from a man younger than 40 in good health.

In this sample, this clonotype turned up a few times. The chain combines TRBV15 with TRBJ1-4; 9 bases align to TRBD1. Germline V CDR1 and CDR2: LNHNV, YYDKDF (reference sequence). This CDR3 comprises 14 residues. The V segment lost 5 bases and the J segment 11 bases; nucleotides outside the gene matches: 9. CDR3 coding DNA: TGTGCCACCAGCCTGGGGGACAGGGTGAGGAAACTGTTTTTT. Encoded protein: CATSLGDRVRKLFF.

The gene calls are TRBV6-1 and TRBJ1-4; 9 bases match TRBD1. Germline V gene lookup returns CDR1 MNHNS and CDR2 SASEGT. Trimming at V came to 6 bases and at J to 7 bases, leaving 9 bases not matched to a gene. This CDR3 is 15 amino acids long. The CDR3 sequence: CASRVPGQGPEKLFF. The CDR3 DNA is TGTGCCAGCAGGGTCCCGGGACAGGGCCCTGAAAAACTGTTTTTT.